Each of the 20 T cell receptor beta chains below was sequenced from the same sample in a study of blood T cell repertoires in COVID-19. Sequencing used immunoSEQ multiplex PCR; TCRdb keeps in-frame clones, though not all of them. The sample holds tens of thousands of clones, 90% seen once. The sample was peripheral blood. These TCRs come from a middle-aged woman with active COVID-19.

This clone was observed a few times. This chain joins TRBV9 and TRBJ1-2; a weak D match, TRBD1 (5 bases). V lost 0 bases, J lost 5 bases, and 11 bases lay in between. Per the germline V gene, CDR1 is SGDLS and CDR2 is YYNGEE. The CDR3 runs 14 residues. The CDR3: CASSVDGGSYGYTF. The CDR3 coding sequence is TGTGCCAGCAGCGTAGACGGGGGTAGTTATGGCTACACCTTC.

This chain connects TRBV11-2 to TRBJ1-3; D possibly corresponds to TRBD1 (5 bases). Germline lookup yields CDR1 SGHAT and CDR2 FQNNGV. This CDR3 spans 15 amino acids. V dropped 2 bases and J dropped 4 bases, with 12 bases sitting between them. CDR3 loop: CASSLMGGSGNTIYF. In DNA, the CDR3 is TGTGCCAGCAGCTTAATGGGGGGAAGCGGAAACACCATATATTTT.

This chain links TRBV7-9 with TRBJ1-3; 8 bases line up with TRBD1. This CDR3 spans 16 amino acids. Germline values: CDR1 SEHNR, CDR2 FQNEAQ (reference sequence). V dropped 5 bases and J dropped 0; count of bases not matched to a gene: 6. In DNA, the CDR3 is TGTGCCAGCAGCCCGAGACAGGGGATCTCTGGAAACACCATATATTTT. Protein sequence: CASSPRQGISGNTIYF. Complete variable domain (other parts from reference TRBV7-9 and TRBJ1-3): DTGVSQNPRHKITKRGQNVTFRCDPISEHNRLYWYRQTLGQGPEFLTYFQNEAQLEKSRLLSDRFSAERPKGSFSTLEIQRTEQGDSAMYLCASSPRQGISGNTIYFGEGSWLTVV.

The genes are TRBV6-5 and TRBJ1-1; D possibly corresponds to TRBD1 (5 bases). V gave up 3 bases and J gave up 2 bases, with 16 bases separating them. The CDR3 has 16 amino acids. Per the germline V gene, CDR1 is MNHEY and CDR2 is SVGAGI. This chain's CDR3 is CASSYRQGIRNTEAFF. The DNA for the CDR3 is TGTGCCAGCAGTTATAGGCAGGGCATCAGAAACACTGAAGCTTTCTTT.

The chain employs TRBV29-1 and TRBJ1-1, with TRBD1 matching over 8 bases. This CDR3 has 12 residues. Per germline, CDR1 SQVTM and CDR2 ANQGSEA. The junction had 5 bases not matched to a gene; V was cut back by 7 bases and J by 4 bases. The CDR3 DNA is TGCAGCGCCTTCGACAGGGGCACTGAAGCTTTCTTT. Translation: CSAFDRGTEAFF.

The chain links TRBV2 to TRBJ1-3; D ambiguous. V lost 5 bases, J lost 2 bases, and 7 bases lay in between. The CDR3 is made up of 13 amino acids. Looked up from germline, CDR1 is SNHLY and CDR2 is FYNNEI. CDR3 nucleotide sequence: TGTGCCAGCAGTCGGAGTCCTGGAAACACCATATATTTT. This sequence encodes CASSRSPGNTIYF.

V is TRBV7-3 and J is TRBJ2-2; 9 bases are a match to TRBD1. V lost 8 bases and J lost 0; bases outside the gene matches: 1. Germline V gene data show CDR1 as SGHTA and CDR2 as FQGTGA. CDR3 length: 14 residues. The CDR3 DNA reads TGTGCCAGCGGGACAGGGACGAACACCGGGGAGCTGTTTTTT. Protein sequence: CASGTGTNTGELFF.

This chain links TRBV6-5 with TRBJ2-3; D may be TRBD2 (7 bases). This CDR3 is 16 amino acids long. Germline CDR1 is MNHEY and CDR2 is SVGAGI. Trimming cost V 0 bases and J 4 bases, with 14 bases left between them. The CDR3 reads CASSYSIKGGADTQYF. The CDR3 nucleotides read TGTGCCAGCAGTTACTCGATAAAGGGGGGGGCAGATACGCAGTATTTT.

The CDR3 reads CASSSGQGNTEAFF. DNA for the CDR3: TGTGCCAGCAGCTCGGGACAGGGGAACACTGAAGCTTTCTTT. The chain links TRBV5-4 to TRBJ1-1; 9 bases map to TRBD1. Looked up from germline, CDR1 is SGHNT and CDR2 is YYREEE (reference sequence). J gave up 1 base and V 3 bases, and 1 base lay outside the gene matches. CDR3 size: 14 residues. Full variable domain (missing parts from reference TRBV5-4 and TRBJ1-1): ETGVTQSPTHLIKTRGQQVTLRCSSQSGHNTVSWYQQALGQGPQFIFQYYREEENGRGNFPPRFSGLQFPNYSSELNVNALELDDSALYLCASSSGQGNTEAFFGQGTRLTVV.

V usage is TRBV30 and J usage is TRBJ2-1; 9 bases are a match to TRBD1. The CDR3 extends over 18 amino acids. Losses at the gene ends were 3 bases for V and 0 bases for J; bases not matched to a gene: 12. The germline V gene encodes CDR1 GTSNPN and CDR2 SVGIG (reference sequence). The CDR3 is CAWSRGTGPLLSYNEQFF. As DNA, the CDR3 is TGTGCCTGGAGCAGGGGGACAGGGCCGCTCCTCTCCTACAATGAGCAGTTCTTC.

CDR3 amino acids: CASGRGGVYEQYF. CDR3 nucleotide sequence: TGTGCCTCGGGGCGCGGGGGCGTCTACGAGCAGTACTTC. This sequence joins TRBV4-2 and TRBJ2-7, with D possibly being TRBD2 (7 bases). V was clipped by 11 bases and J by 3 bases, with 17 bases between them. Germline CDR1 is LGHNA and CDR2 is YNFKEQ. This CDR3 contains 13 residues.

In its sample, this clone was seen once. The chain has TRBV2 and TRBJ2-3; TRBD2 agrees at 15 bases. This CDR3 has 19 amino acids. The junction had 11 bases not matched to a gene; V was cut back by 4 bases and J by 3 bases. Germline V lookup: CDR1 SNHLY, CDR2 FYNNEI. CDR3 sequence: CASSGGLAGGPGGTDTQYF. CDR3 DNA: TGTGCCAGCAGTGGAGGACTAGCGGGGGGGCCAGGCGGTACAGATACGCAGTATTTT.

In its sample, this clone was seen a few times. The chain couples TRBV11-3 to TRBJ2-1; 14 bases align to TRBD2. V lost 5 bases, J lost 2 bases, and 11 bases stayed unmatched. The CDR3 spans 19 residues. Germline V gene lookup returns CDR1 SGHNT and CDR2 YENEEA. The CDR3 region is CASSPFRTSGGQTYNEQFF. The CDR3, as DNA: TGTGCCAGCAGCCCCTTCAGGACTAGCGGGGGGCAAACCTACAATGAGCAGTTCTTC.

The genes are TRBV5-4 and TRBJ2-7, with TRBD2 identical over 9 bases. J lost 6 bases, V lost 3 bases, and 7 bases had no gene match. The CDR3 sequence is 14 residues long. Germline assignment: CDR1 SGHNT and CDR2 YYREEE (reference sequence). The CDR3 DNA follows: TGTGCCAGCAGCTCCTCGGGACTAGCCCCCGAGCAGTACTTC. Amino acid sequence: CASSSSGLAPEQYF.

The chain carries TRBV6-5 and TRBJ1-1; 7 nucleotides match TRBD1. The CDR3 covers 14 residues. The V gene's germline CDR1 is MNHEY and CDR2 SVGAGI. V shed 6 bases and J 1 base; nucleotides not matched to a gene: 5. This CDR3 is CASSYDRENTEAFF. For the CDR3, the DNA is TGTGCCAGCAGCTACGACAGGGAGAACACTGAAGCTTTCTTT.

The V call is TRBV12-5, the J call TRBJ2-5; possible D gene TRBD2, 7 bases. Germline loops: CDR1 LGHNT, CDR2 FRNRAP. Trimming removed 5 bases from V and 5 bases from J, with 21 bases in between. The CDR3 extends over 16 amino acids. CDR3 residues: CASGHSGGLFRETQYF. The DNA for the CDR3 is TGTGCTAGTGGTCACTCGGGGGGCCTATTTAGGGAGACCCAGTACTTC.

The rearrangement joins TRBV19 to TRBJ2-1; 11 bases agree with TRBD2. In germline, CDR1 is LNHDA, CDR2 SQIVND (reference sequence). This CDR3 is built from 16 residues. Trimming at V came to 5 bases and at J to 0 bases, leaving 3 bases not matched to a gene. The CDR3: CASSAGLAGSYNEQFF. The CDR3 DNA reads TGTGCCAGTAGTGCCGGACTAGCGGGCTCCTACAATGAGCAGTTCTTC.

The DNA of the CDR3 is TGCGCCAGCAGCTTGGTCTTACAGGACAGCTATGGCTACACCTTC. This gives the protein CASSLVLQDSYGYTF. The V call is TRBV5-1, the J call TRBJ1-2; weak D call: TRBD1 (6 bases). Per germline, CDR1 SGHRS and CDR2 YFSETQ. The germline V and J ends were trimmed by 0 bases and 4 bases, with 13 bases remaining between them. The CDR3 runs 15 residues.

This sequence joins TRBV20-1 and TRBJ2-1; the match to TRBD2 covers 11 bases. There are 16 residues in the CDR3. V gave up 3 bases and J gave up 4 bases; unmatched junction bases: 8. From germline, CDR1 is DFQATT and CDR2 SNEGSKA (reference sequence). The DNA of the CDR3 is TGCAGTGCTAGTGATAAGACTAGCGGGGTTTACAATGAGCAGTTCTTC. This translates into CSASDKTSGVYNEQFF.

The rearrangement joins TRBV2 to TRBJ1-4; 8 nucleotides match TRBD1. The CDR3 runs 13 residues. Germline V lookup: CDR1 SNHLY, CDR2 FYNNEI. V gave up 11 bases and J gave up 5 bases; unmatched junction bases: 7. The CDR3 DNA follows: TGTGCCGCTAAGGACAGGGACAATGAAAAACTGTTTTTT. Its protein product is CAAKDRDNEKLFF. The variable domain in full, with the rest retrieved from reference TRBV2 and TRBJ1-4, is EPEVTQTPSHQVTQMGQEVILRCVPISNHLYFYWYRQILGQKVEFLVSFYNNEISEKSEIFDDQFSVERPDGSNFTLKIRSTKLEDSAMYFCAAKDRDNEKLFFGSGTQLSVL.